The source of this T cell receptor (beta chain) is a study of blood T cell repertoires in COVID-19 (dated by TCRdb to about 2020). Some background on the complete study: Samples from collaborators originated in the United States, Italy and Spain and spanned both the acute and convalescent phases of COVID-19. The prospective study material was composed of cDNA or gDNA derived from T cells, B-cell-depleted T cells, or PBMCs. Samples were obtained from the ongoing ImmuneRACE study (first 160 participants) and from about 1,300 subjects provided by 6 global collaborators. Sample metadata almost always included a de-identified subject ID, COVID-19 status, age in years and sex. A freely available public database, intended as a resource for researchers studying the immune response to SARS-CoV-2, is where the repertoires were released. Deeply sampled blood TCRbeta repertoires from subjects exposed to, actively infected with, or recovered from COVID-19 were included in the dataset. Where available, HLA class I and class II types were obtained from metadata supplied by the sample provider rather than from assay-based typing.

The collaborating institutions used their own protocols to collect whole blood in K2EDTA tubes. For TCRbeta analysis, collaborator samples were shipped as frozen whole blood, as isolated PBMCs, or as DNA extracted from either sample type. Overall results and qualifications from the work: The quantity of clinical and demographic metadata differed by source and by participant and was supplied without curation.

Worth noting for this clone: It has no known antigen specificity. No quality values exist for individual bases; no much larger clone is one base distant.

TCRbeta CDR3 regions were amplified from genomic DNA using the immunoSEQ Assay, a bias-controlled multiplex PCR. In the original analysis: Nucleated cell counts per sample were estimated from amplification of reference gene primers within the assay. To quantify the absolute abundance of each unique TCRbeta CDR3 rearrangement, sequence reads were collapsed and filtered. For each sample, productive Simpson clonality was calculated as the square root of Simpson's diversity index across productive rearrangements. Held by TCRdb, this immuneACCESS table contains in-frame sequences only and omits some clones. Under half of the omission traces to an unresolved V gene where checked; the cause of the rest is unknown. V and J calls and clone size are given by that table; D and trimming were obtained from the DNA. The sample profile shows some 170,000 clones; approximately 85% of them were found once. Around 7.8% of the sample is taken by the ten largest.

The TCR comes from a woman aged 60-75 years with acute or convalescent COVID-19. What was sequenced was peripheral blood.

The bases are TGTGCCAGCAGTGCCCCTCCTTACAGGGGGAACACTGAAGCTTTCTTT. It is translated as CASSAPPYRGNTEAFF. Rearrangement joined TRBV25-1 to TRBJ1-1, and 7 junctional nucleotides match TRBD1. The CDR3 runs 16 residues from the cysteine to the phenylalanine. CDR3 DNA only is kept here, 48 bases in frame from base 1. Trimming leaves V shorter by 4 bases and J shorter by 1 base, with the junction holding 9 bases beyond the gene matches. The CDR1 and CDR2 encoded by the germline V gene are MGHDK and SYGVNS.